The clone carrying this TCR beta chain was found a few times. V lost 3 bases, J lost 4 bases, and 10 bases lay in between. Germline-derived CDR1 and CDR2 are SGHDN and FVKESK. The CDR3 extends over 14 amino acids. The PCR ran on 60 Vbeta and 13 Jbeta primers. The data were produced by immunoSEQ multiplex PCR, yet TCRdb's version contains in-frame clones alone and is incomplete. Of 6,500 to 8,500 clones listed, roughly 51% are singletons. The sample comes from a study of cytomegalovirus exposure and HLA in healthy donors. The sequenced material came from PBMCs. The chain carries TRBV14 and TRBJ2-1; perhaps TRBD2 as D (6 bases). The clonotype was recovered from a man aged 30 to 39 in good health and CMV-seropositive. The chain's CDR3 is CASSHIGTYNEQFF. The CDR3 bases are TGTGCCAGCAGCCATATCGGGACTTACAATGAGCAGTTCTTC. The full variable domain, rest sourced from reference TRBV14 and TRBJ2-1, is EAGVTQFPSHSVIEKGQTVTLRCDPISGHDNLYWYRRVMGKEIKFLLHFVKESKQDESGMPNNRFLAERTGGTYSTLKVQPAELEDSGVYFCASSHIGTYNEQFFGPGTRLTVL.